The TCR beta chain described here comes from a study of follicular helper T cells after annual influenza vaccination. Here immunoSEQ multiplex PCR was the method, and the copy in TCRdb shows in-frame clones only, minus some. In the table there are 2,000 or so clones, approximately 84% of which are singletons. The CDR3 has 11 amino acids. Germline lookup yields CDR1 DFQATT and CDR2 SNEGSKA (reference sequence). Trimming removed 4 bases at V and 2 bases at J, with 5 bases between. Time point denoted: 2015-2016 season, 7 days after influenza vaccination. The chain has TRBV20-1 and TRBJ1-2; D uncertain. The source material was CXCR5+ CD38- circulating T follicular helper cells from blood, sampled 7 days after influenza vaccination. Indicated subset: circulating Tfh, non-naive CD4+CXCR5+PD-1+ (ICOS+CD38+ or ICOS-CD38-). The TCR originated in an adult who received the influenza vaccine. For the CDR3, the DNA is TGCAGTGCTAACCGAAACTATGGCTACACCTTC. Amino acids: CSANRNYGYTF.